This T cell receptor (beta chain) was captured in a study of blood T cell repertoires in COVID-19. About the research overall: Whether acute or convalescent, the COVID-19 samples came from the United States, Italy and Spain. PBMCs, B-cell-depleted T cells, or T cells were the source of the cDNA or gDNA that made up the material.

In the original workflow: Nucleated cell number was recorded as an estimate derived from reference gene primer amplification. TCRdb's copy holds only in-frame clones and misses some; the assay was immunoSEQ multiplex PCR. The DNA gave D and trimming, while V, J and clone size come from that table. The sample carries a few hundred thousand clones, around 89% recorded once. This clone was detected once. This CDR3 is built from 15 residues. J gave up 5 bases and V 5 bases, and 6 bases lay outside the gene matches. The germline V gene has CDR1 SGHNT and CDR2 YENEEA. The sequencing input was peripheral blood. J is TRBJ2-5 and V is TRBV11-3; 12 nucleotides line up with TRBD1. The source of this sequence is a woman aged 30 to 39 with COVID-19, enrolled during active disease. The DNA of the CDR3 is TGTGCCAGCAGCCCACGGGACAGGGGGCGGGAGACCCAGTACTTC. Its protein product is CASSPRDRGRETQYF.